The T cell receptor (beta chain) under discussion was sequenced for a study of tumor and adjacent non-tumor tissue in lung cancer. The overall study: The cohort had 12 adenocarcinoma, 2 squamous cell and 1 small cell patients.

Points from the study as a whole: Tumor repertoires had a smaller top 100 clone share than normal lung.

No cell sorting was done before RNA was extracted from the tissue. Distant lung tissue was collected more than 3 cm away from the tumor edge. To note about this clonotype: Antigen specificity is unknown.

V dropped 4 bases and J dropped 4 bases, with 14 bases sitting between them. In germline, CDR1 is SQVTM, CDR2 ANQGSEA. CDR3 size: 13 residues. The library came from three nested PCR rounds adapted from ARM-PCR protocols. TCRdb reprocessed the multiplex PCR reads via MiXCR and lists one record per CDR3 protein. Of about 48,000 distinct CDR3 sequences in the sample, around 59% are singletons; the top ten hold around 30%. Sequencing was done on a sample of distant non-tumor lung tissue. This sequence joins TRBV29-1 and TRBJ2-7; weak D call: TRBD2 (5 bases). This receptor was identified in a woman in her 70s with non-small cell lung cancer. The CDR3 here is CSVAVARGYEQYF. DNA of the CDR3: TGCAGCGTTGCAGTAGCGCGAGGTTACGAGCAGTACTTC.